These T cell receptor beta chains were read from a single sample in a study of blood T cell repertoires in COVID-19. The protocol was immunoSEQ multiplex PCR, while the TCRdb copy is restricted to in-frame clones and leaves out a portion. The sample carries roughly 150,000 clones, roughly nine tenths recorded once. The sample taken for sequencing was peripheral blood. Source of these receptors: a woman aged 70-85 years with acute or convalescent COVID-19. Both conserved end residues are part of each CDR3. D genes are given only for firm matches. Only part of the rows carry a size: once, few, many, or a class if the clone is expanded.

>NA|TRBV7-9|NA|TRBJ2-5
TGTGCCAGCAGAAAAGGGGAGGACCAGTACTTC
CASRKGEDQYF
>once|TRBV13|NA|TRBJ1-3
TGTGCCAGCAGCTCCGACCGCCCCCGGGGGACCGGTGGAAACACCATATATTTT
CASSSDRPRGTGGNTIYF
>NA|TRBV2|NA|TRBJ1-3
TGTGCCAGCAGTGAGAACAGGGCTGGAAACACCATATATTTT
CASSENRAGNTIYF
>NA|TRBV4-3|NA|TRBJ1-2
TGCGCCAGCAGCCAAGATGGGAGGGGAATAGTAAACTATGGCTACACCTTC
CASSQDGRGIVNYGYTF
>NA|TRBV25-1|NA|TRBJ1-1
TGTGCCAGCAGTGATTTTGGTGACAAGAACACTGAAGCTTTCTTT
CASSDFGDKNTEAFF
>NA|TRBV2|TRBD1|TRBJ1-5
TGTGCCAGCCTTAGGGACAGGGGAAGCGGCAATCAGCCCCAGCATTTT
CASLRDRGSGNQPQHF
>NA|TRBV28|NA|TRBJ1-2
TGTGCCAGCAGTCCGGGGGGCGCGGTGGTGGGCTACACCTTC
CASSPGGAVVGYTF
>NA|TRBV5-1|TRBD2|TRBJ2-2
TGCGCCAGCAGCTACGGACTAGCGGGGGGGAGAGCTAACACCGGGGAGCTGTTTTTT
CASSYGLAGGRANTGELFF
>NA|TRBV6-5|NA|TRBJ2-2
TGTGCCAGCAGGAGGGAGGATCGGGAGCTGTTTTTT
CASRREDRELFF
>NA|TRBV20-1|NA|TRBJ1-1
TGCAGTGCCTTTATTAACACTGAAGCTTTCTTT
CSAFINTEAFF
>NA|TRBV5-1|NA|TRBJ1-2
TGCGCCAGCAGGGCATCGACAATCCTCTATGGCTACACCTTC
CASRASTILYGYTF